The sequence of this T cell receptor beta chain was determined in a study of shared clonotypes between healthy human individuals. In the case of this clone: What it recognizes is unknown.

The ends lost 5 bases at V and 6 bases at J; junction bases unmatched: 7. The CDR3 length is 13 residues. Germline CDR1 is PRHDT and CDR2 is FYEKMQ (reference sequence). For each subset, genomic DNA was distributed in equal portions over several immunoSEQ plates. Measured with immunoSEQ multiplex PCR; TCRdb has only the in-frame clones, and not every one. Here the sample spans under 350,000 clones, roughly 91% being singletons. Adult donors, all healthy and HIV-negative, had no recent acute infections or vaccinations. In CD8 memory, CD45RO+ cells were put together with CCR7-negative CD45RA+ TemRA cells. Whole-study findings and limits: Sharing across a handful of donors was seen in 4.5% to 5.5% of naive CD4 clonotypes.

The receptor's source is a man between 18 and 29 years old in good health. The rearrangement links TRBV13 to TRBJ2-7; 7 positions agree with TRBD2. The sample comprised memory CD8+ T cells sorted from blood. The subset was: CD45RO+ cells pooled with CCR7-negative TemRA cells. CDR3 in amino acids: CASSPRTRGEQYF. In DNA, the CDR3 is TGTGCCAGCAGCCCACGGACTAGAGGCGAGCAGTACTTC.